This entry lists 6 T cell receptor beta chains sequenced from one sample in a study of blood T cell repertoires in COVID-19 (TCRdb year 2020). The library was made by the immunoSEQ multiplex PCR assay. TCRdb retrieved this table from immuneACCESS and kept in-frame rearrangements only. Not all clones are present; in checked studies, unresolved V genes account for under half, and no reason is known for the remainder. The sample has roughly 430,000 clones on record, 88% of them singletons. Of the sample, approximately 1.5% is held by the ten largest clones. The sample was PBMCs or T cells enriched from blood (not recorded which). Receptor source: a woman aged 18 to 35 who had been exposed to COVID-19.

This chain joins TRBV6-6 and TRBJ1-1; D gene ambiguous. V gave up 0 bases and J gave up 4 bases, with 9 bases separating them. The germline V gene encodes CDR1 MNHNY and CDR2 SVGAGI (reference sequence). This CDR3 has 14 residues. The CDR3 coding sequence is TGTGCCAGCAGTTACTCCGGGGAGGGCACTGAAGCTTTCTTT. As protein: CASSYSGEGTEAFF.

V gene TRBV7-8 combines with J gene TRBJ2-1; TRBD1 matches 10 bases. The CDR3 spans 15 residues. The V gene end was trimmed by 2 bases and the J gene end by 7 bases; junction bases not matched to a gene: 5. Germline CDR1 SGHVS, CDR2 FQNEAQ. CDR3 amino acids: CASSLPRDRGNEQFF. CDR3 bases: TGTGCCAGCAGCTTACCCCGGGACAGGGGTAATGAGCAGTTCTTC.

The V gene is TRBV5-4, the J gene TRBJ2-2; D ambiguous. This CDR3 region has 15 residues. Trimming took 4 bases from V and 1 from J, leaving 11 bases between them. CDR1 is SGHNT and CDR2 is YYREEE in the germline V gene (reference sequence). The CDR3 bases are TGTGCCAGCAGCCCTCATGGCAGGAACACCGGGGAGCTGTTTTTT. Residues: CASSPHGRNTGELFF. Using reference TRBV5-4 and TRBJ2-2 for the parts outside the CDR3, the full variable domain is ETGVTQSPTHLIKTRGQQVTLRCSSQSGHNTVSWYQQALGQGPQFIFQYYREEENGRGNFPPRFSGLQFPNYSSELNVNALELDDSALYLCASSPHGRNTGELFFGEGSRLTVL.

The chain uses TRBV5-8 and TRBJ2-7, with a tentative D call TRBD1 (6 bases). V was pared by 2 bases and J by 2 bases, with 11 bases between. Germline CDR1 and CDR2: SGHTS and YDEGEE. This CDR3 is 14 amino acids long. CDR3 sequence reads: CASSFFGQTYEQYF. CDR3 DNA: TGTGCCAGCAGCTTCTTTGGACAGACCTACGAGCAGTACTTC. Full variable domain (rest looked up from reference TRBV5-8 and TRBJ2-7): EAGVTQSPTHLIKTRGQQATLRCSPISGHTSVYWYQQALGLGLQFLLWYDEGEERNRGNFPPRFSGRQFPNYSSELNVNALELEDSALYLCASSFFGQTYEQYFGPGTRLTVT.

The sample holds a few counts of this clone. The rearrangement links TRBV27 to TRBJ2-2; perhaps TRBD1 as D (6 bases). Germline assignment: CDR1 MNHEY and CDR2 SMNVEV (reference sequence). The CDR3 extends over 17 amino acids. V lost 7 bases and J lost 0, with 18 bases in between. The CDR3 sequence is CASTNGQGPANTGELFF. For the CDR3, the DNA is TGTGCCAGCACCAACGGGCAGGGGCCTGCGAACACCGGGGAGCTGTTTTTT.

This chain links TRBV15 with TRBJ1-2; D uncertain. The ends were cut back, 3 bases at V and 4 bases at J, with 15 bases in the middle. Germline V CDR1 and CDR2: LNHNV, YYDKDF (reference sequence). This CDR3 has 15 amino acids. The CDR3 DNA reads TGTGCCACCAGCAGTGGATACCAGGAACTCTATGGCTACACCTTC. It translates to CATSSGYQELYGYTF.